This T cell receptor (beta chain) was retrieved from a study of cytomegalovirus exposure and HLA in healthy donors. Study-level points and caveats: TCR beta sequences numbering more than 15,000 were associated with HLA alleles at 0.05 false discovery rate in a later analysis.

A note on this clone: What it binds is unknown.

The PCR contained 60 Vbeta and 13 Jbeta primers. Some clones are missing from TCRdb's copy, which holds only in-frame ones; the method was immunoSEQ multiplex PCR. This table has over 150,000 clones, over 80% appearing once. Trimming pared 1 base from V and 6 bases from J, leaving 10 bases between. This CDR3 region has 14 residues. Germline CDR1 LGHNA, CDR2 YSLEER. The source material was PBMCs. This sequence originates from a human donor in good health. V is TRBV4-3 and J is TRBJ2-1; a possible D gene is TRBD2 (6 bases). CDR3 nucleotide sequence: TGCGCCAGCAGCCAAGTTGGGGGACTCAATGAGCAGTTCTTC. This translates into CASSQVGGLNEQFF.